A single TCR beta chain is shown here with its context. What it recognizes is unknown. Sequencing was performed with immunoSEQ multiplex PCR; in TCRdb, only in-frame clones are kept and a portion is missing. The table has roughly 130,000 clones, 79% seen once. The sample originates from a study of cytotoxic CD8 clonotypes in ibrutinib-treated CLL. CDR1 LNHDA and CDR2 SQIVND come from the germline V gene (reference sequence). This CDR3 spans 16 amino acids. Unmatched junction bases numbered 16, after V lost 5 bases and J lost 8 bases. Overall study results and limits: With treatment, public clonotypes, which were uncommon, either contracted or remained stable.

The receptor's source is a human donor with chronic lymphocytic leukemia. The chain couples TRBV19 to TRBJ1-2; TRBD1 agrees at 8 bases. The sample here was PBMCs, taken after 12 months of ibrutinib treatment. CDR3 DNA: TGTGCCAGTAGTGTGACGATAGGGACAGGCCGTCGGGGCTACACCTTC. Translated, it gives CASSVTIGTGRRGYTF.